This entry features one TCR beta chain sequence. Its target antigen remains unknown. Qualities for individual bases were not recorded, and no much larger clone is one base off. CDR1 and CDR2 are drawn from the germline V gene: LGHNA, YNFKEQ. V is pared back by 4 bases and J by 8 bases, with 11 bases lying between the germline termini. The CDR3, cysteine through phenylalanine, is 13 amino acids long. Left in the record is the CDR3 DNA by itself, 39 bases read in frame from the first base. The sample originates from a study of Ad26.COV2.S vaccination and SARS-CoV-2 variants (dated by TCRdb to the early 2020s). General notes on the study: Donors in the vaccine arm were drawn from COV1001, a multicentre, randomized, double-blind, placebo-controlled phase I-IIa trial testing Ad26.COV2.S in healthy adults. Ad26.COV2.S was administered intramuscularly at a dose of 5x10^10 or 1x10^11 viral particles, either as one shot or as two shots given 56 days apart. TCRbeta repertoire sequencing was used to assess the specificity and breadth of SARS-CoV-2-reactive T cell receptors after Ad26.COV2.S vaccination. The TCR-sequenced set comprised approximately 32 samples: about 19 Ad26.COV2.S vaccine recipients, 5 placebo recipients and 8 SARS-CoV-2 convalescent individuals. Trial participants were randomized into five groups of five: low-dose or high-dose Ad26.COV2.S given once or twice, or placebo on both occasions. Blinding of investigators to trial group allocation was maintained during experiments and outcome assessment.

TCRbeta CDR3 regions were sequenced with the immunoSEQ Assay. After extraction, genomic DNA underwent amplification by bias-controlled multiplex PCR, followed by high-throughput sequencing. The authors processed their data as follows. To quantify the absolute abundance of each unique TCRbeta CDR3 region, sequences were collapsed and filtered. T cell fraction was estimated by normalization of TCRbeta template counts to usable DNA, with usable DNA being measured through amplification of reference genes present in all nucleated cells. Repertoire TCRs were annotated as SARS-CoV-2-specific by exact matching of V gene, CDR3 amino acid sequence and J gene to a known reactive TCR set. The reference SARS-CoV-2 TCR set came from MIRA and was filtered for enrichment in COVID-19-positive ImmuneCODE repertoires, removing public or cross-reactive TCRs. Based on the MIRA antigens, annotated TCRs were further analysed at the level of specific ORF or position within ORF. Depth was the summed frequency of annotated unique rearrangements, while breadth was defined as annotated unique rearrangements over total unique productive rearrangements. Two-sided Wilcoxon rank-sum tests were used to compare TCR breadth between groups. Entries here come from immuneACCESS through TCRdb and include only in-frame sequences with V and J called. Some clones fail to appear in such tables; in the studies checked, an unresolved V gene covers under half of the shortfall, and the cause of the remainder is unknown. The V and J calls and clone size were taken over from that table, and D and trimming were inferred from the DNA. The sample data list hundreds of thousands of clones, and around nine tenths of these were observed just once. The ten largest make up roughly 3.1% of the sample.

Beyond this particular receptor, the publication reports: The authors noted that the TCR breadth and depth analyses may have underestimated total T cell responses. Comparable non-spike TCR breadth was observed between vaccine and placebo recipients, consistent with only spike being contained in the vaccine. Compared with placebo recipients, Ad26.COV2.S recipients showed higher spike-specific TCR breadth (P = 0.0014). After vaccination, substantial breadth of spike-specific CD8+ and CD4+ T cell responses was reported. The study was not powered for comparison of responses between vaccine doses or regimens.

What this sample's treatment or condition label stands for: about 20 received Ad26.COV2.S at low or high dose, single or two shots; 5 received placebo; per-sample allocation not given. For vaccine and placebo recipients, the sequenced repertoires came from samples collected on day 63 after the first injection. In Cohort 1b, about 25 adults aged 18-55 years were enrolled at a single site in Boston, USA, between 29 July and 7 August 2020. As a vaccine, Ad26.COV2.S was a replication-incompetent adenovirus type 26 vector that expressed a prefusion-stabilized SARS-CoV-2 spike protein derived from the original Wuhan strain.

The sample consisted of peripheral blood, taken in a trial of Ad26.COV2.S vaccine versus placebo. This TCR was sampled from a person between 18 and 60 years old who received the Ad26.COV2.S COVID-19 vaccine or a placebo. Here the chain combines TRBV4-2 and TRBJ1-4; too little of a D gene remains to name it. The DNA sequence reads TGTGCCAGCAGCCGTTGGGCCCAGGAAAAACTGTTTTTT. Its amino acids are CASSRWAQEKLFF.